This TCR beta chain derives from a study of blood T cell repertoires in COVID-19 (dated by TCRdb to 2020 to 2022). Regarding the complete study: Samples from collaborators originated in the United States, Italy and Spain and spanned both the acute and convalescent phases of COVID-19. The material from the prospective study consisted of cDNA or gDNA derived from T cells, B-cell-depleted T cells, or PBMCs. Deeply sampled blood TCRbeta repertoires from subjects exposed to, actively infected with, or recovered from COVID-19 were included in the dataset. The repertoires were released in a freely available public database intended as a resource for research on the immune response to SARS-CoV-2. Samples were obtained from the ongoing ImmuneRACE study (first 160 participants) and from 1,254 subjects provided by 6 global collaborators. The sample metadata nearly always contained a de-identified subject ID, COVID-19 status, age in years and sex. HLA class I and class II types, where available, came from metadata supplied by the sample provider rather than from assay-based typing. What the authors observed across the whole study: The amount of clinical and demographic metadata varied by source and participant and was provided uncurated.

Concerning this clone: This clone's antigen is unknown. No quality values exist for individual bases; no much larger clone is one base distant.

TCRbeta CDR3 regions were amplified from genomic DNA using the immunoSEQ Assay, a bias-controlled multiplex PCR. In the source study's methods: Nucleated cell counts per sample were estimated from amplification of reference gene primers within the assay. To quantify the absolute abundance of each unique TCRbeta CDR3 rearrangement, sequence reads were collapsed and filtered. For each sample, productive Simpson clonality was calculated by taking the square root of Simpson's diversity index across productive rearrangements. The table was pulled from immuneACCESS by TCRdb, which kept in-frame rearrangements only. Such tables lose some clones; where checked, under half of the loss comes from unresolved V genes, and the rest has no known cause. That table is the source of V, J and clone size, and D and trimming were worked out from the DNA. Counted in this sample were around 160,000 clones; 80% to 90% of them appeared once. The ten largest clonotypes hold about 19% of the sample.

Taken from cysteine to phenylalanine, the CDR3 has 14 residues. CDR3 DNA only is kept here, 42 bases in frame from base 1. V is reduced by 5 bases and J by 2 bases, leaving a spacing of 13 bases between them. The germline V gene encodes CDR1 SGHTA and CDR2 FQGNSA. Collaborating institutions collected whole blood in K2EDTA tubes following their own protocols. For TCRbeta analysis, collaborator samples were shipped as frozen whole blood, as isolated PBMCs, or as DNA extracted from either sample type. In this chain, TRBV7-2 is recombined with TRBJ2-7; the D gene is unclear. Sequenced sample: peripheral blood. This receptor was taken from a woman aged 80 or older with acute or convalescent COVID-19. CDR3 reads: CASSPMGRTYEQYF. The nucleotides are TGTGCCAGCAGCCCGATGGGCAGAACCTACGAGCAGTACTTC.